These 25 T cell receptor beta chains were all obtained from the same sample, sequenced in a study of cytomegalovirus exposure and HLA in healthy donors. The repertoire was sequenced with immunoSEQ multiplex PCR; TCRdb's copy has only in-frame clones and lacks some. The table shows 95,000 to 150,000 clones, with 85% to 90% occurring only once. Sequencing was performed on PBMCs. The receptors stem from a woman between 18 and 29 years old in good health and CMV-seronegative.

The V call is TRBV19, the J call TRBJ2-2; no clear D gene. CDR1 is LNHDA and CDR2 is SQIVND in the germline V gene (reference sequence). V shed 3 bases and J shed 6 bases, with 17 bases lying between them. The CDR3 loop spans 16 amino acids. The CDR3 loop is CASSIIVPPAAGELFF. The CDR3 bases are TGTGCCAGTAGTATTATCGTTCCCCCCGCGGCCGGGGAGCTGTTTTTT.

The count of this clone is one. The gene calls are TRBV7-9 and TRBJ2-3; 7 nucleotides agree with TRBD1. With V trimmed by 4 bases and J by 2 bases, 9 bases remained unmatched. Germline V CDR1 and CDR2: SEHNR, FQNEAQ (reference sequence). This CDR3 has 16 residues. The CDR3 is CASSSRTGKNTDTQYF. CDR3 bases: TGTGCCAGCAGCTCGAGGACAGGAAAGAACACAGATACGCAGTATTTT. The entire variable domain, with the rest obtained from reference TRBV7-9 and TRBJ2-3, is as follows: DTGVSQNPRHKITKRGQNVTFRCDPISEHNRLYWYRQTLGQGPEFLTYFQNEAQLEKSRLLSDRFSAERPKGSFSTLEIQRTEQGDSAMYLCASSSRTGKNTDTQYFGPGTRLTVL.

A few counts support this clone. A read error may account for a junction end that differs from germline. The chain has TRBV7-2 and TRBJ2-4, with 8 nucleotides matching TRBD2. The CDR3 spans 15 residues. CDR1 is SGHTA, CDR2 FQGNSA, per germline. This chain's CDR3 is CASSLNGGAINIQYF. The CDR3 nucleotides read TGTGCCAGCAGCTTAAACGGGGGGGCCATAAACATTCAGTACTTC.

The V call is TRBV10-2, the J call TRBJ1-2; D is unclear. This CDR3 has 13 amino acids. Trimming removed 3 bases at V and 2 bases at J, with 7 bases between. CDR1 and CDR2 from the germline V gene are WSHSY and SAAADI. CDR3 coding DNA: TGCGCCAGCAGTGACGGGATAAACTATGGCTACACCTTC. The encoded protein is CASSDGINYGYTF.

J is TRBJ2-3 and V is TRBV28, with 11 bases identical to TRBD2. CDR1 and CDR2 from the germline V gene are MDHEN and SYDVKM. The J segment lost 1 base and the V segment lost 3 bases, leaving 12 bases of the junction unmatched. The length of the CDR3 is 19 residues. As DNA, the CDR3 is TGTGCCAGCAGTTTTACTCTTTCCTCGGGACTAGCGGGCACAGATACGCAGTATTTT. Protein: CASSFTLSSGLAGTDTQYF.

This clone was detected only once. The chain joins TRBV7-9 to TRBJ1-1; tentatively, D is TRBD1 (6 bases). The V end lost 4 bases, the J end lost 4 bases, and 19 bases lay between the germline ends. There are 16 residues in the CDR3. CDR1 and CDR2 (germline): SEHNR, FQNEAQ (reference sequence). CDR3 sequence reads: CASSSDRPLTGTEAFF. CDR3 in DNA: TGTGCCAGCAGCTCTGACAGGCCTCTTACAGGCACTGAAGCTTTCTTT.

This clone has only one observation. This chain connects TRBV6-6 to TRBJ2-7; D is ambiguous. The CDR3 is 9 residues long. Trimming shortened V by 8 bases and J by 9 bases, and 8 bases separated the two germline ends. CDR1 is MNHNY and CDR2 is SVGAGI in the germline V gene (reference sequence). CDR3 coding DNA: TGTGCCAGCGGTGAGGTGCAGTACTTC. Translated: CASGEVQYF.

The genes are TRBV19 and TRBJ1-2; D ambiguous. Trimming took 10 bases from V and 6 from J, leaving 18 bases between them. CDR3 length: 13 residues. Germline V lookup: CDR1 LNHDA, CDR2 SQIVND (reference sequence). This CDR3 reads CATRTSGLNGYTF. The CDR3 nucleotides are TGTGCCACCCGAACCAGTGGACTGAATGGCTACACCTTC.

The rearrangement joins TRBV29-1 to TRBJ1-1, with TRBD1 matching over 8 bases. This CDR3 comprises 11 residues. The V gene end was trimmed by 4 bases and the J gene end by 11 bases; junction bases not matched to a gene: 6. CDR1 is SQVTM and CDR2 is ANQGSEA in the germline V gene. This CDR3 reads CSVGGQEVAFF. For the CDR3, the DNA is TGCAGCGTTGGGGGACAGGAAGTTGCTTTCTTT.

The chain links TRBV2 to TRBJ2-7; D is uncertain. V was pared by 4 bases and J by 2 bases, with 6 bases between. The CDR3 has 12 amino acids. The germline CDR1 and CDR2 sequences are SNHLY and FYNNEI. The CDR3 DNA sequence: TGTGCCAGCAGTGCCAGGACCTACGAGCAGTACTTC. Translated: CASSARTYEQYF.

This clone has a single count. The chain combines TRBV7-9 with TRBJ2-2, with D perhaps matching TRBD1 (5 bases). The CDR3 spans 15 residues. V lost 3 bases and J lost 5, with 13 bases in between. The germline gives CDR1 SEHNR, CDR2 FQNEAQ (reference sequence). CDR3 DNA sequence: TGTGCCAGCAGCTTGGTAGGGGTACGAACCGGGGAGCTGTTTTTT. This translates into CASSLVGVRTGELFF.

In DNA, the CDR3 is TGTGCCTGGAGTGGTGGACAGGGGGCTGAGCAGTTCTTC. Protein product: CAWSGGQGAEQFF. The chain uses TRBV30 and TRBJ2-1; 11 bases agree with TRBD1. Germline assignment: CDR1 GTSNPN and CDR2 SVGIG (reference sequence). The CDR3 runs 13 residues. V lost 1 base and J lost 9; bases outside the gene matches: 2.

This sequence joins TRBV2 and TRBJ2-2; D possibly corresponds to TRBD2 (5 bases). CDR1 SNHLY and CDR2 FYNNEI come from the germline V gene. V was shortened by 4 bases and J by 2 bases, with 11 bases between the two germline ends. The CDR3 is made up of 15 amino acids. CDR3 in amino acids: CASSGLAGNTGELFF. The CDR3 bases are TGTGCCAGCAGTGGGCTAGCTGGCAACACCGGGGAGCTGTTTTTT.

CDR3 coding DNA: TGCAGCGCCCGGGGGGGCCTGATCCACACAGATACGCAGTATTTT. Amino acids: CSARGGLIHTDTQYF. The J gene is TRBJ2-3, the V gene TRBV29-1; 8 bases fit TRBD2. Germline V lookup: CDR1 SQVTM, CDR2 ANQGSEA. V lost 7 bases and J lost 2; bases outside the gene matches: 11. The CDR3 is made up of 15 amino acids.

This chain links TRBV28 with TRBJ1-2; no definite D call. This CDR3 contains 15 residues. Germline V gene lookup returns CDR1 MDHEN and CDR2 SYDVKM. The V gene lost 3 bases and the J gene lost 5 bases, with 16 bases spanning the gap. The CDR3 here is CASSFNGPRGYGYTF. The CDR3 nucleotides are TGTGCCAGCAGTTTTAATGGTCCCCGGGGTTATGGCTACACCTTC.

V usage is TRBV6-5 and J usage is TRBJ1-1; D is ambiguous. CDR1 is MNHEY and CDR2 is SVGAGI in the germline V gene. The CDR3 totals 13 residues. V dropped 4 bases and J dropped 1 base, with 7 bases sitting between them. For the CDR3, the DNA is TGTGCCAGCAGTTCGAACAAGAACACTGAAGCTTTCTTT. Translated: CASSSNKNTEAFF.

The chain employs TRBV11-2 and TRBJ2-4; D may be TRBD1 (5 bases). This CDR3 has 13 amino acids. V lost 5 bases and J lost 7, with 12 bases in between. Germline loops: CDR1 SGHAT, CDR2 FQNNGV. The CDR3 is CASSQDSDNIQYF. The DNA for the CDR3 is TGTGCCAGCAGCCAAGACAGCGATAACATTCAGTACTTC.

The J gene is TRBJ2-7, the V gene TRBV4-3, with D tentatively TRBD1 (8 bases). Germline V gene sequence: CDR1 LGHNA, CDR2 YSLEER. Trimming took 5 bases from V and 6 from J, leaving 29 bases between them. CDR3 length: 18 residues. CDR3 loop: CASSGNPSTGGEVGEQYF. As DNA, the CDR3 is TGCGCCAGCAGCGGTAACCCATCCACAGGGGGGGAAGTGGGCGAGCAGTACTTC.

The V gene is TRBV7-9, the J gene TRBJ1-5; D unclear. Germline V gives CDR1 SEHNR, CDR2 FQNEAQ (reference sequence). The CDR3 has 13 residues. The V end lost 5 bases, the J end lost 6 bases, and 11 bases lay between the germline ends. DNA for the CDR3: TGTGCCAGCAGCCCCGAGGGTATTCAGCCCCAGCATTTT. Translated: CASSPEGIQPQHF.

This clone was counted a single time. The V call is TRBV2, the J call TRBJ2-1, with a tentative D call TRBD1 (5 bases). Germline V gene lookup returns CDR1 SNHLY and CDR2 FYNNEI. Trimming removed 4 bases from V and 16 bases from J, with 20 bases in between. The CDR3 runs to 13 residues. CDR3 amino acids: CASSGDRQTHRFF. The CDR3 DNA is TGTGCCAGCAGTGGGGATCGACAGACCCATCGCTTCTTC.

The V call is TRBV7-7, the J call TRBJ1-1; maybe TRBD1 (5 bases). The CDR3 sequence is 13 residues long. Germline V lookup: CDR1 SSHAT, CDR2 FNYEAQ (reference sequence). Trimming took 4 bases from V and 1 from J, leaving 7 bases between them. The CDR3 DNA is TGTGCCAGCAGCTCACAGGAGAACACTGAAGCTTTCTTT. Protein: CASSSQENTEAFF. The full variable domain, with the rest looked up from reference TRBV7-7 and TRBJ1-1, is GAGVSQSPRYKVTKRGQDVTLRCDPISSHATLYWYQQALGQGPEFLTYFNYEAQPDKSGLPSDRFSAERPEGSISTLTIQRTEQRDSAMYRCASSSQENTEAFFGQGTRLTVV.

The V gene is TRBV10-1, the J gene TRBJ1-5; D gene unclear. Trimming cost V 4 bases and J 2 bases, with 6 bases left between them. The CDR3 is 13 amino acids. Germline V gene lookup returns CDR1 WNHNN and CDR2 SYGVQD (reference sequence). The CDR3 is CASSAQGNQPQHF. CDR3 in DNA: TGCGCCAGCAGTGCTCAGGGCAATCAGCCCCAGCATTTT.

The chain recombines TRBV18 with TRBJ1-2; D is ambiguous. With 3 bases removed from V and 4 bases from J, the gap between germline ends came to 12 bases. Germline V gene data show CDR1 as KGHSH and CDR2 as LQKENI. The length of the CDR3 is 14 residues. The CDR3 DNA sequence: TGTGCCAGCTCACCCTCGTCGCTATTCTATGGCTACACCTTC. Its translation is CASSPSSLFYGYTF.

The genes are TRBV2 and TRBJ1-4, with D hard to call. From germline, CDR1 is SNHLY and CDR2 FYNNEI. The CDR3 is 15 residues long. The V end lost 7 bases, the J end lost 0 bases, and 12 bases lay between the germline ends. CDR3 loop: CASTTTLATNEKLFF. The DNA of the CDR3 is TGTGCCAGCACGACGACCCTAGCAACTAATGAAAAACTGTTTTTT.

The CDR3 region is CAWINRDTNEKLFF. CDR3 DNA: TGTGCCTGGATCAACAGGGACACTAATGAAAAACTGTTTTTT. This chain uses TRBV30 with TRBJ1-4; D perhaps matches TRBD1 (6 bases). Trimming took 4 bases from V and 2 from J, leaving 11 bases between them. Germline CDR1 reads GTSNPN; CDR2 reads SVGIG (reference sequence). The CDR3 is 14 amino acids. Complete variable domain (other parts from reference TRBV30 and TRBJ1-4): SQTIHQWPATLVQPVGSPLSLECTVEGTSNPNLYWYRQAAGRGLQLLFYSVGIGQISSEVPQNLSASRPQDRQFILSSKKLLLSDSGFYLCAWINRDTNEKLFFGSGTQLSVL.